This T cell receptor (beta chain) was recovered during a study of T cell changes during pregnancy in multiple sclerosis. TCRdb's table, derived via immunoSEQ multiplex PCR, lists solely in-frame clones and lacks some. This table has about 68,000 clones, roughly 92% appearing once. The V gene's germline CDR1 is SQVTM and CDR2 ANQGSEA. V was pared by 3 bases and J by 0 bases, with 9 bases between. The CDR3 length is 14 residues. This clone has only one observation. The source was peripheral blood, collected after pregnancy. J is TRBJ2-1 and V is TRBV29-1; tentative D call: TRBD2 (6 bases). This clonotype was obtained from a female donor in good health, enrolled as a control in a pregnancy study. In nucleotides, the CDR3 is TGCAGCGTTGACGAGGGAGGCTCCTACAATGAGCAGTTCTTC. It codes for CSVDEGGSYNEQFF.